This T cell receptor beta chain was recovered during a study of HIV-infected patients and healthy controls. Whole-study results and caveats: Untreated HIV+ repertoires had roughly threefold fewer distinct CDR3s and lower Shannon diversity than healthy controls.

By share of the sample, this clonotype is medium-sized. Its antigen is currently unknown. Whole blood was used without fractionation, so all unsorted peripheral T cells were included. The RNA source was an approximately 2.6 ml peripheral blood draw. Alpha and beta constant-region primers primed reverse transcription of around 500 ng RNA. Using multiplexing indices, alpha and beta chain libraries were generated apart by chain-specific third strand synthesis. A 12-nucleotide barcode per molecule came from two concatenated random hexamers added pre-amplification. TCRdb reprocessed the 5' RACE reads with MiXCR, giving one entry per CDR3 protein. There are more than 15,000 distinct CDR3 sequences in the sample; approximately 5% occur only once, and 1.9% lies in the top ten. The sample taken for sequencing was blood. This clonotype was sampled from an adult in good health.

The CDR3 is CASSLGPNTGELFF. The CDR3 coding sequence is TGCGCCAGCAGCTTGGGTCCGAACACCGGGGAGCTGTTTTTT. The chain recombines TRBV5-1 with TRBJ2-2; D is uncertain. CDR1 is SGHRS, CDR2 YFSETQ, per germline. V lost 0 bases, J lost 0 bases, and 3 bases lay in between. The CDR3 sequence is 14 residues long.